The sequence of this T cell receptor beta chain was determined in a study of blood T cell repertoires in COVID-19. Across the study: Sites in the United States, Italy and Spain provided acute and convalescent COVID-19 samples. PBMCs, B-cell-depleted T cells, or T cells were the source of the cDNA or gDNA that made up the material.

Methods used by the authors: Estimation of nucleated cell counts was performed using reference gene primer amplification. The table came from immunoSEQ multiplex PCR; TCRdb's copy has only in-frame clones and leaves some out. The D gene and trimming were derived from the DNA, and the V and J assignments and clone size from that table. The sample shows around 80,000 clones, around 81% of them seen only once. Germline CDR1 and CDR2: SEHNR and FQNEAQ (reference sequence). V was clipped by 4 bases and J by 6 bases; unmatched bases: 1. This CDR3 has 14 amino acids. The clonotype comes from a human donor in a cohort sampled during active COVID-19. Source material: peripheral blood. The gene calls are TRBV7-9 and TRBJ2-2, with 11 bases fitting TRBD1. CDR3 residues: CASSSGQGAGELFF. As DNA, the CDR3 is TGTGCCAGCAGCTCGGGACAGGGGGCCGGGGAGCTGTTTTTT.